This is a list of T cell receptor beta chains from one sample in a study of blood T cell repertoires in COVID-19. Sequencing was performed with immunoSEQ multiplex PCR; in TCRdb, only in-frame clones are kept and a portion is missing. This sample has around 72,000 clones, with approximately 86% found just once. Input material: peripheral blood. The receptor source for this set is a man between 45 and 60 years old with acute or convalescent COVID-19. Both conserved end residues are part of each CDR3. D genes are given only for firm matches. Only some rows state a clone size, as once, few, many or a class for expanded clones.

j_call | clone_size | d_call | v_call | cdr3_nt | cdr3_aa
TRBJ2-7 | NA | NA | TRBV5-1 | TGCGCCAGCAGCCCCTTAACAGACCTCCTTGTCACCTACGAGCAGTACTTC | CASSPLTDLLVTYEQYF
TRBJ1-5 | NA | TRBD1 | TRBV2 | TGTGCCAGTACCGGACAGGGTTGGGATCAGCCCCAGCATTTT | CASTGQGWDQPQHF
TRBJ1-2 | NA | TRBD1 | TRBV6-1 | TGTGCCAGCAGTGAGAAACGACAGGGCACCTATGGCTACACCTTC | CASSEKRQGTYGYTF
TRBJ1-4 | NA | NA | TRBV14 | TGTGCCAGCAGTGGAATCGGGACTCAAAATGAAAAACTGTTTTTT | CASSGIGTQNEKLFF
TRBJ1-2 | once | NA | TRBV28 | TGTGCCAGCAGTATTCCATATGGCTACACCTTC | CASSIPYGYTF
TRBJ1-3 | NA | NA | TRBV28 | TGTGCCAGCAGAGGACACGCCACTGGAAACACCATATATTTT | CASRGHATGNTIYF
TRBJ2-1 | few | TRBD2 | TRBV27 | TGTGCCAGCAGTTTAAGCGGGAGGACTGCGGGTGAGCAGTTCTTC | CASSLSGRTAGEQFF
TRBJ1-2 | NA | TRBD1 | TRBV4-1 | TGCGCCAGCAGCCAAGATCAGGAGACAGGGGAAGGCTACACCTTC | CASSQDQETGEGYTF
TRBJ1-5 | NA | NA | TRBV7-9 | TGTGCCAGCAGCTTATTGGCAGGGAACTCGAATCAGCCCCAGCATTTT | CASSLLAGNSNQPQHF
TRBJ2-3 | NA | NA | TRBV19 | TGTGCCAGTACCCCCGGTGGACTTCGCACAGATACGCAGTATTTT | CASTPGGLRTDTQYF
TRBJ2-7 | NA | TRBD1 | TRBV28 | TGTGCCAGCAGGTCCCCCGGGACAGGCTCCTACGAGCAGTACTTC | CASRSPGTGSYEQYF
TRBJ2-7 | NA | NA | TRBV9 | TGTGCCAGCAGCGTAGAGGACAGCCCCTTCTACGAGCAGTACTTC | CASSVEDSPFYEQYF
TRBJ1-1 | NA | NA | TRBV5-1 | TGCGCCAGCAGCCCGAACCCCCAGTCTGAGGGAGCTTTCTTT | CASSPNPQSEGAFF
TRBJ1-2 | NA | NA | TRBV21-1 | TGTGCCAGCAGCAAAGGACAGGGTAATGGCTACACCTTC | CASSKGQGNGYTF
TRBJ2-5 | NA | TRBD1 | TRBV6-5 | TGTGCCAGCAGTTCGCGGGACAGGGGGCGAGAGACCCAGTACTTC | CASSSRDRGRETQYF
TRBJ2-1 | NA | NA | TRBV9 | TGTGCCAGCAGCCCGAGGGCGGCAGTCTACAATGAGCAGTTCTTC | CASSPRAAVYNEQFF
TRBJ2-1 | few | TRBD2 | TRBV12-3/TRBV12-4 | TGTGCCAGCAGTTTGATTAGCGGGGGAGAGCAGTTCTTC | CASSLISGGEQFF
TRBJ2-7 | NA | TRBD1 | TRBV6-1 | TGTGCCAGCAGTGAATGGGACAGGGGGCTCTACGAGCAGTACTTC | CASSEWDRGLYEQYF
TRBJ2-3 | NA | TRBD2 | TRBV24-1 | TGTGCCACCAGTGATTTGGTGGCGGGGGGCACAGATACGCAGTATTTT | CATSDLVAGGTDTQYF
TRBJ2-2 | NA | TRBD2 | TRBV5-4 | TGTGCCAGCAGCTTGGAACTAGCGGGGGGAGTCGCCGGGGAGCTGTTTTTT | CASSLELAGGVAGELFF
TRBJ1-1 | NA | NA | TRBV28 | TGTGCCAGCAGTTTAACAGGAATGAACACTGAAGCTTTCTTT | CASSLTGMNTEAFF
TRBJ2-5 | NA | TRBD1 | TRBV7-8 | TGTGCCAGCAGCCTATTACAGGGGGCAGGGGAGACCCAGTACTTC | CASSLLQGAGETQYF
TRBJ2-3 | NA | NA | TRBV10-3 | TGTGCCATCACTGAATCTTTAACTCAGGGTACAGATACGCAGTATTTT | CAITESLTQGTDTQYF
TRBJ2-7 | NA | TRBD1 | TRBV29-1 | TGCAGCGTTAACTATAATACAGGGGACTCCTACGAGCAGTACTTC | CSVNYNTGDSYEQYF
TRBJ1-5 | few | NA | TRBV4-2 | TGTGCCAGCAGCCAAGATATCTATAGCAATCAGCCCCAGCATTTT | CASSQDIYSNQPQHF
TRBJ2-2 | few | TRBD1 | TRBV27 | TGTGCCAGCAGTTTCGTCCGGACAGGGGGCGAAGCCGGGGAGCTGTTTTTT | CASSFVRTGGEAGELFF
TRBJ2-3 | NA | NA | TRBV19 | TGTGCCAGTAGTAGGGGGGGGCAAGTGACAGATACGCAGTATTTT | CASSRGGQVTDTQYF
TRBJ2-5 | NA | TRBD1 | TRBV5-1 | TGCGCCAGCGCAGGGGGCGTAGGAGGAGAGACCCAGTACTTC | CASAGGVGGETQYF
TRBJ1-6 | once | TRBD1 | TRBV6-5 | TGTGCCAGCAGCGAGGGACAGGGTAGGACACCCCTCCACTTT | CASSEGQGRTPLHF
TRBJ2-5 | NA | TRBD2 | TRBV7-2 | TGTGCCAGCAGCTTAGCGCTGGGACTAGCGGGCCAAGAGACCCAGTACTTC | CASSLALGLAGQETQYF
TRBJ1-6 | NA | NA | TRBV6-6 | TGTGCCAGCAGTTACAGAGTTAGCTCCTATAATTCACCCCTCCACTTT | CASSYRVSSYNSPLHF
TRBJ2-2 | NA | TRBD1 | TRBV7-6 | TGTGCCAGCAAGAACAGGGGTACGGGGGAGCTGTTTTTT | CASKNRGTGELFF
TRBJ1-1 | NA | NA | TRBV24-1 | TGTGCCACCAGTGATTCAAACGGTGGCACTGAAGCTTTCTTT | CATSDSNGGTEAFF
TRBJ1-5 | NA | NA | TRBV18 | TGTGCCAGCTCACCTGTCCAGGGCACAGCCCAGCCCCAGCATTTT | CASSPVQGTAQPQHF
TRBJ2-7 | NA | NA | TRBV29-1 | TGCAGCGTTGATCTCAGGGGAAACGAGCAGTACTTC | CSVDLRGNEQYF
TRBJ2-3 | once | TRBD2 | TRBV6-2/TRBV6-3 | TGTGCCAGCAGCCTAGAGACTAGCGGGGGCCTTAACACAGATACGCAGTATTTT | CASSLETSGGLNTDTQYF
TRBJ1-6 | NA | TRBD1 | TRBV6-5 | TGTGCCAGCAGGGGACAGGGTAATTCACCCCTCCACTTT | CASRGQGNSPLHF
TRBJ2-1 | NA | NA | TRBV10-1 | TGCGCCAGCAGTGATAGTTGGGGAGAAGCGGTGTCCTACAATGAGCAGTTCTTC | CASSDSWGEAVSYNEQFF
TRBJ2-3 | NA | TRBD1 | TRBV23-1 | TGCGCCAGCTTTTTCTCAACCGGGACAGGGGGCCTCATCCGACTGTGGGATACGCAGTATTTT | CASFFSTGTGGLIRLWDTQYF
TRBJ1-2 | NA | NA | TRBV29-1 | TGCAGCGTTGTGAAGGGGTTAGGCTATGGCTACACCTTC | CSVVKGLGYGYTF
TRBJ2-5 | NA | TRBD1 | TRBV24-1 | TGTGCCACCAGTGGGAGGACAGGGGGGGAGACCCAGTACTTC | CATSGRTGGETQYF
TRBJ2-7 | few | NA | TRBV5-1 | TGCGCCAGCAGCTTGGGGCGGGGTAGCGTCTCCTACGAGCAGTACTTC | CASSLGRGSVSYEQYF
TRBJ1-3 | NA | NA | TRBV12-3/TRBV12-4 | TGTGCCAGCACCGGGACATCGAGAAACACCATATATTTT | CASTGTSRNTIYF
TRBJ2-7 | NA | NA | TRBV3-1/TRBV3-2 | TGTGCCAGCAGCCAAGACACAACAGGGAGGGTTTTGTACTTC | CASSQDTTGRVLYF
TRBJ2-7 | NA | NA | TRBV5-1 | TGCGCCAGCAGCCGCCAGGGGGAGGCCTACGAGCAGTACTTC | CASSRQGEAYEQYF
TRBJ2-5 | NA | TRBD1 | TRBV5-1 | TGCGCCAGCAGCTTGATTGGACAGGAAGAGACCCAGTACTTC | CASSLIGQEETQYF